This T cell receptor beta chain was sequenced during a study of cytomegalovirus exposure and HLA in healthy donors (dated by TCRdb to about 2017). For the study in its entirety: An earlier analysis of several hundred of the donors reported 276 Gb of sequence data and 95 million to 120 million unique TCR beta sequences obtained from some 170 million T cells. An early release that covered some 640 HLA-typed donors contained approximately 300 gigabases of sequencing data and tens of millions of unique TCR sequences. The genetic ancestry cluster associated with self-reported Caucasian donors included 81% of the roughly 400 genotyped donors. The study was designed to test whether signatures of past pathogen exposure could be identified by cataloging public T cell receptors. Using immunosequencing, the study profiled T cell repertoires from 640 or so subjects and related those repertoires to cytomegalovirus serostatus. Along with the approximately 620-subject first cohort, a separate validation cohort of 120 different subjects was used. To predict cytomegalovirus infection status, the study brought together high-throughput TCR immunosequencing, statistical association of individual TCRs with disease status, and machine learning. A later analysis re-examined previously published TCR beta repertoires from roughly 650 donors and added high-resolution HLA genotyping to investigate patterns of TCR occurrence. Rather than using new phenotypic data, the later analysis identified candidate immune exposures from TCR beta sequences and from how often those sequences occurred across donors. In an earlier analysis of over 550 of the donors, high-throughput TCR beta sequencing was used to judge whether each TCR beta V gene segment behaved as functional or pseudogenic. Donor age, sex, ethnicity and CMV serostatus were compiled alongside the repertoire data. A later genetic analysis took genome-wide SNP genotypes for about 55% of the roughly 700 donors and used that subset as a discovery cohort. All discovery cohort repertoires had been generated on a single sequencing platform. HLA typing included class I and class II loci at four-digit resolution. Typing coverage varied by locus: roughly 629-640 donors for A, B, C, DRB1 and DQB1; 500 to 550 for DQA1; around 610 for DPA1; approximately 490 for DPB1. Roughly five DR-DQ haplotypes were handled as single units for association and clustering, since linkage in the cohort was strong. Among some 400 genotyped donors of the cohort, an average of approximately 200,000 unique TCR beta nucleotide sequences was sequenced per donor, of which about 20% were non-productive. The paper's findings and limits, for the study overall: Only TCR beta chains were sequenced in this cohort, and the absence of alpha or paired-chain data limited detectable features. In a later analysis, the rate of TCR association differed among HLA loci, with DRB1 alleles having the most associated TCRs and HLA-C alleles having the fewest. Specific HLA alleles were associated with 15,000 to 20,000 TCR beta sequences at a false discovery rate of 0.05 in a later analysis. Some IMGT-functional V segments, including TRBV6-2 and TRBV6-3, could not be told apart with the 87-base-pair reads, so those segments were excluded. Across donors, most TCR sequences were observed very rarely, whereas some public TCRs were present in many individuals. A total of 150 to 200 TCR beta chains were listed by the study as associated with cytomegalovirus. In a later analysis, most CMV-associated TCR beta chains were found to appear HLA-restricted, with HLA associations seemingly driven largely by CMV exposure. A further reported finding was that TCR beta sequences accurately predicted the HLA-A and HLA-B alleles for most subjects in the first cohort. According to a later analysis, parvovirus B19, influenza, CMV and Epstein-Barr virus appeared linked to several top co-occurrence clusters. For the cohort, immune exposure information was limited to CMV serostatus. The sequencing pipeline was judged likely to have produced a cluster of highly shared sequence variants as a technical artifact. A later genetic analysis associated a missense DCLRE1C variant with V-gene and J-gene trimming of TCR beta chains, and an independent cohort replicated the association. Compared with equally common non-associated chains, HLA-associated TCR beta chains in a later analysis were more clonally expanded and had lower generation probabilities. Because counts were too low, about 18 rarely observed V segments, including chromosome 9 orphons, were excluded from the earlier analysis of several hundred of the donors. An earlier analysis of approximately 600 of the donors showed that most TCR beta V segments appeared in productive rearrangements either about 87% or about 30% of the time, which broadly matched IMGT annotations. When HLA alleles, especially DR and DQ, strongly co-occurred, attributing TCR associations to individual alleles was difficult. Roughly uniform sequencing depth across donors was assumed in presence/absence analyses, although this assumption may not hold. The classifier was reported to diagnose cytomegalovirus status with high specificity and sensitivity in both the original and validation cohorts. Linkage disequilibrium might explain the correlated functional status among segregating V segments, but an unknown experimental factor could not be ruled out. HLA typing was unavailable for some donors at each locus, so association tests used only the typed subset. It was suggested by the authors that the approach could potentially be generalized to other disease states and immunological phenotypes. A few of the identified cytomegalovirus-associated TCR beta chains were confirmed in vitro to be specific for cytomegalovirus antigens. In a later genetic analysis, fewer N-insertions in productive TCRs were reported among donors in an Asian-associated ancestry cluster than the roughly 700-donor mean.

Receptor libraries were prepared by the immunoSEQ multiplex PCR assay. A mixture of 60 forward primers for TCR Vbeta segments and 13 reverse primers for TCR Jbeta segments was used in the multiplex PCR. Amplification of the CDR3 region of rearranged TCR beta genes was performed with a multiplex PCR assay on genomic DNA. The amplified TCR beta libraries were sequenced on the Illumina HiSeq System as 87-base-pair reads. Under the source paper's analysis protocol: A later analysis counted about 82 million unique TCR beta chains across the 690 or so repertoires, and 9 million to 14 million of these chains were shared by at least two donors. A nearest-neighbor algorithm error-corrected the raw reads and collapsed the reads into unique sequences, merging closely related sequences to remove PCR and sequencing errors. CDR3 sequences were aligned to IMGT reference sequences to assign V, D and J gene segments. For a sequence to be retained, a match of at least six nucleotides was required to both a V gene segment and a J gene segment. A rearrangement counted as productive if the CDR3 had no stop codons and remained in frame with V and J, and every other rearrangement counted as non-productive. CDR3 was defined according to IMGT convention as the region running from the second conserved V-encoded cysteine to the conserved J-encoded phenylalanine. In an earlier analysis of just under 600 of the donors, sequences lacking an unambiguous match to a single V gene segment were excluded. In an earlier analysis of some 590 of the donors, a V segment was called functional when productive rearrangements were above 56.7%, and segregating when the standard deviation between donors exceeded 5%. To diagnose cytomegalovirus status from the catalog of TCR beta chain sequences, a statistical classification framework was built. V and J gene assignment, in a later analysis, came from comparing TCR nucleotide sequences with IMGT/GENE-DB human TR gene sequences. Using the TCRdist pipeline, a later analysis assigned CDR3 sequences along with most-parsimonious VDJ recombination scenarios. In a later analysis, every TCR beta chain was defined by the combination of its CDR3 amino acid sequence and its V-gene family, and reads without a unique V-gene family were dropped. A later analysis removed nearly 600 highly shared, low-generation-probability nucleotide sequences to deal with suspected cross-contamination and a sequencing artifact. For each public chain, a later analysis derived a clonal expansion index from normalized ranks of inferred template counts within each repertoire. Generation probabilities in a later analysis came from a VDJ recombination model fitted to out-of-frame rearrangements, and those results were checked against IGoR. Hypergeometric tests were used in a later analysis to score TCR-TCR, TCR-HLA and TCR-CMV co-occurrence, with a repertoire-size bias correction applied to the TCR pairs. In a later analysis, false discovery rates were estimated by permuting HLA or CMV assignments 20 times. In a later analysis, co-occurring TCRs were grouped using DBSCAN, and TCRdist sequence similarity was added for clustering within HLA-allele-positive subsets. Repertoires with fewer than 30,000 or more than 120,000 public chains were left out of co-occurrence clustering, as were five repertoires with anomalous nucleotide sharing. TCRdb holds this immuneACCESS table with in-frame rearrangements only. Some clones are missing; in checked studies, unresolved V genes explain under half, and the rest has no known cause. V, J and clone size were drawn from that table, and D and trimming were deduced from the DNA. For this sample there are roughly 180,000 clones; around 79% appear just once. 11% to 15% of the sample lies in the top ten.

Germline trimming: 3 bases from V, 4 bases from J; junction bases outside gene matches: 6. The germline V gene yields SGDLS for CDR1 and YYNGEE for CDR2. From the cysteine up to the phenylalanine, the CDR3 has a length of 14 residues. The CDR3 DNA has 42 bases and is translated from base 1. In total, 666 healthy bone marrow donors made up the cohort. Cohort members were all nominally healthy when sampled, although unrecorded immune exposures were likely present. The donor was CMV seropositive and belonged to the group of 250 to 350 seropositive cohort members. A peripheral blood sample was collected from each donor, and TCR beta sequencing was performed on peripheral blood mononuclear cells. The Qiagen DNeasy Blood Extraction Kit was used to extract genomic DNA from the blood cell samples. On this clone itself: Its cognate antigen has yet to be identified. Nothing much larger sits one base from this clone, and base qualities are not available.

The clonotype originates from a man aged 50-59 years in good health and CMV-seropositive. The chain couples TRBV9 to TRBJ2-7; a stretch of 8 junction bases matches TRBD1. The sequenced material came from PBMCs. The CDR3 region has the sequence CASSARGQWYEQYF. The DNA sequence follows: TGTGCCAGCAGCGCCAGGGGGCAGTGGTACGAGCAGTACTTC.